This is a list of T cell receptor beta chains from one sample in a study of T cells in Graves' hyperthyroidism and ophthalmopathy. Via MiXCR, TCRdb re-called the multiplex PCR reads, giving one row per CDR3 protein. The repertoire includes hundreds of thousands of distinct CDR3 sequences, over 15% of them detected once, and roughly 17% sits in the top ten. Sequencing was performed on blood. All receptors come from a woman between 45 and 60 years old with Graves' hyperthyroidism that later progressed to Graves' ophthalmopathy. Each CDR3 is given with its conserved first and last residue. A D gene is named only where the DNA matches it firmly. Clone sizes are given selectively: once, few, many, or a class where the clone is expanded.

TRBJ2-5 | many | . | TRBV2 | CASSKDITGETQYF | TGTGCCAGCAGTAAGGACATCACCGGGGAGACCCAGTACTTC
TRBJ1-1 | many | . | TRBV20-1 | CSASGPWTLNTEAFF | TGCAGTGCTAGTGGCCCATGGACCCTCAACACTGAAGCTTTCTTT
TRBJ1-6 | . | TRBD1 | TRBV20-1 | CSASDRGFNSPLHF | TGCAGTGCTTCGGACAGGGGGTTTAATTCACCCCTCCACTTT
TRBJ2-1 | . | TRBD2 | TRBV24-1 | CATSERRTSGGARQFF | TGTGCCACCAGTGAACGCCGGACTAGCGGGGGGGCAAGGCAGTTCTTC
TRBJ1-2 | many | . | TRBV6-1 | CASSSVRGQFGYTF | TGTGCCAGCAGCTCGGTACGCGGTCAGTTTGGCTACACCTTC
TRBJ1-5 | many | . | TRBV18 | CASSPLSGISNQPQHF | TGTGCCAGCTCACCATTATCAGGGATTAGCAATCAGCCCCAGCATTTT
TRBJ2-2 | few | TRBD2 | TRBV7-2 | CASSLAGGFNTGELFF | TGTGCCAGCAGTTTGGCGGGGGGCTTCAACACCGGGGAGCTGTTTTTT
TRBJ2-2 | . | . | TRBV7-6 | CASSLEVDVELFF | TGTGCCAGCAGCTTAGAAGTAGACGTGGAGCTGTTTTTT
TRBJ1-1 | many | . | TRBV5-6 | CASSLNQGWANTEAFF | TGTGCCAGCAGCTTGAATCAGGGTTGGGCGAACACTGAAGCTTTCTTT
TRBJ2-3 | many | TRBD2 | TRBV20-1 | CSARIGGGYTQYF | TGCAGTGCTAGAATCGGGGGAGGGTATACGCAGTATTTT
TRBJ2-5 | many | TRBD1 | TRBV11-2 | CASSLATGTGRLSGQETQYF | TGTGCCAGCAGCTTAGCAACCGGGACAGGGCGTCTGAGCGGACAAGAGACCCAGTACTTC
TRBJ1-6 | . | . | TRBV6-6 | CASSYSMRINSPLHF | TGTGCCAGCAGTTACTCGATGAGGATTAATTCACCCCTCCACTTT
TRBJ1-5 | . | TRBD1 | TRBV15 | CATSREGTGNQPQHF | TGTGCCACCAGCAGAGAAGGGACAGGGAATCAGCCCCAGCATTTT
TRBJ1-5 | . | . | TRBV18 | CASSLDRQPQHF | TGTGCCAGCTCACTTGACCGTCAGCCCCAGCATTTT
TRBJ2-3 | many | . | TRBV7-2 | CASSSGTANTDTQYF | TGTGCCAGCAGCTCCGGGACGGCCAACACAGATACGCAGTATTTT
TRBJ2-4 | few | . | TRBV3-1 | CASSQGRPGPSLYF | TGTGCCAGCAGCCAAGGCCGACCGGGACCGAGTTTGTACTTC
TRBJ2-1 | many | TRBD2 | TRBV5-1 | CASSLVWGASGVYNEQFF | TGCGCCAGCAGCTTGGTGTGGGGGGCTAGCGGGGTCTACAATGAGCAGTTCTTC
TRBJ2-5 | . | . | TRBV6-1 | CASSELRGFQETQYF | TGTGCCAGCAGTGAACTGAGGGGGTTCCAAGAGACCCAGTACTTC
TRBJ1-5 | few | . | TRBV19 | CASSIIGGNGNQPQHF | TGTGCCAGTAGTATTATCGGGGGTAATGGCAATCAGCCCCAGCATTTT
TRBJ2-2 | . | TRBD2 | TRBV7-2 | CASSAPGLAGRAGELFF | TGTGCCAGCAGCGCCCCGGGACTAGCGGGTCGGGCCGGGGAGCTGTTTTTT
TRBJ2-2 | many | . | TRBV6-2/TRBV6-3 | CASRYVGELFF | TGTGCCAGCAGATACGTCGGGGAGCTGTTTTTT
TRBJ2-4 | . | TRBD2 | TRBV12-3/TRBV12-4 | CASSYLKGRGLPKNIQYF | TGTGCCAGCTCTTATCTAAAGGGAAGGGGACTACCCAAAAACATTCAGTACTTC
TRBJ1-1 | . | . | TRBV7-9 | CASSPVGSQAEAFF | TGTGCCAGCAGCCCGGTCGGGTCCCAGGCTGAAGCTTTCTTT
TRBJ1-1 | many | . | TRBV19 | CASSGGYGEAFF | TGTGCCAGTAGTGGAGGGTACGGAGAAGCTTTCTTT
TRBJ1-2 | many | . | TRBV12-3/TRBV12-4 | CASSLGSLPFYGYTF | TGTGCCAGCAGTTTAGGCAGCTTACCATTCTATGGCTACACCTTC
TRBJ2-1 | . | TRBD2 | TRBV6-1 | CASSWRGGDYNEQFF | TGTGCCAGCAGTTGGCGGGGGGGCGACTACAATGAGCAGTTCTTC
TRBJ1-1 | few | . | TRBV5-1 | CASSFSTRMNTEAFF | TGCGCCAGCAGCTTTTCGACAAGAATGAACACTGAAGCTTTCTTT
TRBJ1-6 | . | TRBD1 | TRBV4-1 | CASSQGRDRGVSPLHF | TGCGCCAGCAGCCAGGGAAGGGACAGGGGTGTTTCACCCCTCCACTTT
TRBJ2-7 | many | . | TRBV6-6 | CASSYNGQAGEQYF | TGTGCCAGCAGTTACAATGGACAAGCCGGCGAGCAGTACTTC
TRBJ2-5 | many | . | TRBV7-2 | CASSLDLGRETQYF | TGTGCCAGCAGCTTAGATCTCGGACGGGAGACCCAGTACTTC
TRBJ2-1 | . | TRBD2 | TRBV6-5 | CASSYGVRGAYNEQFF | TGTGCCAGCAGTTACGGGGTTCGGGGGGCCTACAATGAGCAGTTCTTC
TRBJ2-1 | once | TRBD1 | TRBV4-1 | CASSRQGWRFF | TGCGCCAGCAGCCGACAGGGGTGGAGGTTCTTC
TRBJ1-2 | few | . | TRBV20-1 | CSARDGDYGYTF | TGCAGTGCTAGAGATGGGGATTATGGCTACACCTTC
TRBJ1-1 | . | . | TRBV19 | CASSNRGGTEAFF | TGTGCCAGTAGTAATAGAGGGGGCACTGAAGCTTTCTTT
TRBJ1-2 | . | TRBD1 | TRBV20-1 | CSAWGRGESYGYTF | TGCAGTGCTTGGGGCAGGGGGGAGAGCTATGGCTACACCTTC
TRBJ2-3 | many | . | TRBV2 | CASNIRARSTDTQYF | TGTGCCAGCAATATAAGGGCGAGGAGCACAGATACGCAGTATTTT
TRBJ2-7 | many | TRBD1 | TRBV12-3/TRBV12-4 | CASSGQAYEQYF | TGTGCCAGCAGCGGACAGGCCTACGAGCAGTACTTC
TRBJ2-5 | few | TRBD2 | TRBV11-2 | CASSLGTSGGTQYF | TGTGCCAGCAGCTTAGGTACTAGCGGCGGGACCCAGTACTTC
TRBJ1-2 | few | TRBD1 | TRBV24-1 | CATSGRRQTGEDYGYTF | TGTGCCACCAGTGGCCGGCGCCAGACAGGGGAAGACTATGGCTACACCTTC
TRBJ1-2 | many | . | TRBV3-1 | CASSQLFLEQVWGYTF | TGTGCCAGCAGCCAACTCTTTTTGGAACAGGTGTGGGGCTACACCTTC
TRBJ2-4 | many | TRBD2 | TRBV2 | CASSEWGTSGAIQYF | TGTGCCAGCAGTGAATGGGGGACTAGCGGGGCCATTCAGTACTTC
TRBJ1-5 | many | TRBD1 | TRBV20-1 | CSARDHLDRASQPQHF | TGCAGTGCTAGAGATCACCTGGACAGGGCATCCCAGCCCCAGCATTTT
TRBJ1-2 | few | . | TRBV4-1 | CASSPRAGLLDGYTF | TGCGCCAGCAGCCCGAGGGCAGGGTTATTAGATGGCTACACCTTC
TRBJ2-1 | . | . | TRBV19 | CASSTRQLKNEQFF | TGTGCCAGTAGTACCCGACAGCTAAAGAATGAGCAGTTCTTC
TRBJ1-1 | few | . | TRBV6-1 | CASSENLGAFF | TGTGCCAGCAGTGAAAACCTGGGGGCTTTCTTT
TRBJ1-1 | . | TRBD1 | TRBV12-3/TRBV12-4 | CASSFRTGGDFTEAFF | TGTGCCAGCAGTTTCAGGACAGGGGGCGACTTTACTGAAGCTTTCTTT
TRBJ1-3 | . | TRBD1 | TRBV10-1 | CASRDRDRAGNTIYF | TGCGCCAGCAGGGACCGTGACAGGGCTGGAAACACCATATATTTT
TRBJ1-3 | . | . | TRBV12-3/TRBV12-4 | CASNSDLGGFTGNTIYF | TGTGCCAGCAATTCAGACTTAGGGGGTTTTACAGGAAACACCATATATTTT
TRBJ2-7 | many | TRBD1 | TRBV20-1 | CSASRQGIPQYF | TGCAGTGCAAGTAGACAGGGAATTCCGCAGTACTTC
TRBJ1-3 | few | . | TRBV20-1 | CSAPSSPSSGNTIYF | TGCAGTGCCCCCTCGAGCCCAAGCTCTGGAAACACCATATATTTT
TRBJ2-2 | . | . | TRBV2 | CASSPPYGTGELFF | TGTGCCAGTAGTCCACCGTATGGGACCGGGGAGCTGTTTTTT
TRBJ2-3 | few | . | TRBV29-1 | CSVLVAGDTQYF | TGCAGCGTTCTAGTAGCAGGAGATACGCAGTATTTT
TRBJ2-1 | many | . | TRBV7-2 | CASSSRGVAAYNEQFF | TGTGCCAGCAGCTCCCGAGGGGTAGCGGCCTACAATGAGCAGTTCTTC
TRBJ2-1 | many | . | TRBV2 | CASSEAQISYNEQFF | TGTGCCAGCAGTGAAGCGCAGATCAGTTACAATGAGCAGTTCTTC